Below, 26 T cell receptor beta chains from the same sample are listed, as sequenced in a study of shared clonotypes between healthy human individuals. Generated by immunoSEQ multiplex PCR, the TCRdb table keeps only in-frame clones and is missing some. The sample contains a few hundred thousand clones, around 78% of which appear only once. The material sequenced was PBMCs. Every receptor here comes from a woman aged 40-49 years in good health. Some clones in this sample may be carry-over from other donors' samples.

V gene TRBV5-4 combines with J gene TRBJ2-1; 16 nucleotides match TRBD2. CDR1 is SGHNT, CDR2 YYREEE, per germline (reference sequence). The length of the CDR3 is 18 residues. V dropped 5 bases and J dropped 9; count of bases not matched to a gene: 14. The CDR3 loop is CASRTTARGTSGRGEQFF. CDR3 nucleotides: TGTGCCAGCAGGACCACGGCCCGGGGGACTAGCGGGAGGGGTGAGCAGTTCTTC.

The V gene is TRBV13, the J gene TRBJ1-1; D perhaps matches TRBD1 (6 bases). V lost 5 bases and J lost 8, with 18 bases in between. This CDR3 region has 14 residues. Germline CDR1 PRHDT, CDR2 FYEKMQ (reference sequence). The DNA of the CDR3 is TGTGCCAGCAGCGAATTGACAGGCTTTGGCGAAGCTTTCTTT. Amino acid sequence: CASSELTGFGEAFF.

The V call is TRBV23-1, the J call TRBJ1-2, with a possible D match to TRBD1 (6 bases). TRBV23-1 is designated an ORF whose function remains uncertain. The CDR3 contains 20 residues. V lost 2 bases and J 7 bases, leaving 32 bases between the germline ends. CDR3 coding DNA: TGCGCCAGCAGTCAAAGGACAGCTGATACCGGACACCTGTCAATTGGTGGCTACACCTTC. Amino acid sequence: CASSQRTADTGHLSIGGYTF.

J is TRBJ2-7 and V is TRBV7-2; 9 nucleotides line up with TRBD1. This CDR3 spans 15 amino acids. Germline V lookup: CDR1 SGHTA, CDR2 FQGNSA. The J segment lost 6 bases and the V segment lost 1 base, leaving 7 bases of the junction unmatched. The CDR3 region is CASSLGNRGRGEQYF. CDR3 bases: TGTGCCAGCAGCTTAGGGAACAGGGGGCGAGGCGAGCAGTACTTC.

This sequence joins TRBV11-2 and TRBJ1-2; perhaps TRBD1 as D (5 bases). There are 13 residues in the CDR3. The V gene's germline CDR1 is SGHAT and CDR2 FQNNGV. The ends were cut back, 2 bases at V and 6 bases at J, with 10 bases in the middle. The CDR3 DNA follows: TGTGCCAGCAGCTTATGGCAGGGCCATGGCTACACCTTC. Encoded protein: CASSLWQGHGYTF.

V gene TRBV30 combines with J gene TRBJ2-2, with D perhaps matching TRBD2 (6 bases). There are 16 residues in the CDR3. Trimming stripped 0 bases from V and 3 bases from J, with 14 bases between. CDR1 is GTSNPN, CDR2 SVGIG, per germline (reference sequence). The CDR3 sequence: CAWSVLGGLDTGELFF. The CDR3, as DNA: TGTGCCTGGAGTGTACTCGGGGGATTGGACACCGGGGAGCTGTTTTTT. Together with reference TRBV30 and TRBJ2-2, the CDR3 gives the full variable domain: SQTIHQWPATLVQPVGSPLSLECTVEGTSNPNLYWYRQAAGRGLQLLFYSVGIGQISSEVPQNLSASRPQDRQFILSSKKLLLSDSGFYLCAWSVLGGLDTGELFFGEGSRLTVL.

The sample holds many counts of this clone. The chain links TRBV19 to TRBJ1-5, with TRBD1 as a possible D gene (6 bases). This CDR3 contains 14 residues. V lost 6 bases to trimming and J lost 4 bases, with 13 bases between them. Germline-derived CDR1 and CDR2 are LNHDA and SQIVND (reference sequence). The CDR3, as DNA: TGTGCCAGTAGACTCAGGGGTTCTAATCAGCCCCAGCATTTT. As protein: CASRLRGSNQPQHF.

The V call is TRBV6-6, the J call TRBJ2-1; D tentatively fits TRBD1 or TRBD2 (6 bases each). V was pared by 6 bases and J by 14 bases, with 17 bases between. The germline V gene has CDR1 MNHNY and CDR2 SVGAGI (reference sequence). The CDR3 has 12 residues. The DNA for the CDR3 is TGTGCCAGCAGACCCGAAGGGGGGCGAGAGTTCTTC. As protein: CASRPEGGREFF.

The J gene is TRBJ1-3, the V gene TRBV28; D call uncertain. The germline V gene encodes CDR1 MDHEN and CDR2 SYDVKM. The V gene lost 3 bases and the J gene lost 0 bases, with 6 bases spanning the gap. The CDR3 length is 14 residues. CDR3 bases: TGTGCCAGCAGTTTCTGGTCCTCTGGAAACACCATATATTTT. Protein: CASSFWSSGNTIYF.

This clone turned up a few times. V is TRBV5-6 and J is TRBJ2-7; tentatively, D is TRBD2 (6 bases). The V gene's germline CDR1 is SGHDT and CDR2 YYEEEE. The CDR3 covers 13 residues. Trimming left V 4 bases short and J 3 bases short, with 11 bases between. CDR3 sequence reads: CASSPGLNYEQYF. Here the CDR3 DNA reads TGTGCCAGCAGCCCGGGACTCAACTACGAGCAGTACTTC.

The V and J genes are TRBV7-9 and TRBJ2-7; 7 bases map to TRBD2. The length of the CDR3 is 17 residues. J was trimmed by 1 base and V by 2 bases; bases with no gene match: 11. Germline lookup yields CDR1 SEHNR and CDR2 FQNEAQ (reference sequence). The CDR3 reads CASSLPSGGGASYEQYF. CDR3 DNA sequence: TGTGCCAGCAGCTTACCTAGCGGAGGCGGGGCATCCTACGAGCAGTACTTC.

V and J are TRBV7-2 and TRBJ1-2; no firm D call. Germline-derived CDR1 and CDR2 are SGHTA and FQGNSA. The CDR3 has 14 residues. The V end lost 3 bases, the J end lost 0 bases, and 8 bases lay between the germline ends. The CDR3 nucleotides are TGTGCCAGCAGCTTGTCGGGGACTAACTATGGCTACACCTTC. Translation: CASSLSGTNYGYTF.

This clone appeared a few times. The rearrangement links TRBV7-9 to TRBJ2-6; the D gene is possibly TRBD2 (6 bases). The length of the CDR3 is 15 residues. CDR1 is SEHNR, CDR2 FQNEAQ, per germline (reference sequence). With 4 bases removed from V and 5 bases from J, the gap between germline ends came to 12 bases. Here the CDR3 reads CASSSGGSWANVLTF. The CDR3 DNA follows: TGTGCCAGCAGCTCCGGGGGTTCCTGGGCCAACGTCCTGACTTTC.

In DNA form, the CDR3 reads TGCGCCAGCAGCTTGCTGCCTTCCGGGACTAGCGGGAGTGGAAACATTCAGTACTTC. This gives the protein CASSLLPSGTSGSGNIQYF. The rearrangement links TRBV5-1 to TRBJ2-4, with TRBD2 matching 14 bases. The germline V gene has CDR1 SGHRS and CDR2 YFSETQ. This CDR3 spans 19 amino acids. V lost 1 base, J lost 6 bases, and 12 bases stayed unmatched.

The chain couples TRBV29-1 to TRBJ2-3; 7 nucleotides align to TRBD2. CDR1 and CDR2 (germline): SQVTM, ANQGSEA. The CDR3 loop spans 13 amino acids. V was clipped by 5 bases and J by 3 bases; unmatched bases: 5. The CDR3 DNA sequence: TGCAGCGTTAACCCGCGGGGGACAGATACGCAGTATTTT. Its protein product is CSVNPRGTDTQYF.

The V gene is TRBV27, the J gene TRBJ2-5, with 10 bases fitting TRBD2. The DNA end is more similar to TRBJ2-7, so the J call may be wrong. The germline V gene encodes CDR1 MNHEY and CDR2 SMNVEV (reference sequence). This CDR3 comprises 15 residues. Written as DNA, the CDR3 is TGTGCCAGCAGTTCACTAGCGGGAAATGTTTACGAGCAGTACTTC. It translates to CASSSLAGNVYEQYF.

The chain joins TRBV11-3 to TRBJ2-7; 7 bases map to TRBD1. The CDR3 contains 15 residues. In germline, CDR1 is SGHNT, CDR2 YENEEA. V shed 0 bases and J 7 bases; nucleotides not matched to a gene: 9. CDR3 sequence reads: CASSLDGDSEREQYF. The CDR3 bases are TGTGCCAGCAGCTTAGATGGGGACAGCGAGAGGGAGCAGTACTTC.

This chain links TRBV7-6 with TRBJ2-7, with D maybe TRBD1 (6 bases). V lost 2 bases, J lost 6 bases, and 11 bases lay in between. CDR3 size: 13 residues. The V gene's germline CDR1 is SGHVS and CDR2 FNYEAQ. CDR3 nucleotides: TGTGCCAGCAGCTTATCACAGGGCGCCGAGCAGTACTTC. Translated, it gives CASSLSQGAEQYF.

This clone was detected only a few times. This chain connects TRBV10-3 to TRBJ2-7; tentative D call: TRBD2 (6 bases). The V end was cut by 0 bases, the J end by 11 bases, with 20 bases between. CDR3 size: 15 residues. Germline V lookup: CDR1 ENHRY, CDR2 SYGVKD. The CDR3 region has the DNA TGTGCCATCAGTGAGTCTTCCGGGGCTCCGTGGGGGGAGTACTTC. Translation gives CAISESSGAPWGEYF.

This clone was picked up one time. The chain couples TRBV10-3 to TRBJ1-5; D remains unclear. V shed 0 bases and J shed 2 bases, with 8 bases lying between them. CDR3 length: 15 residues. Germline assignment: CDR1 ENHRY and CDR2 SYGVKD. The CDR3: CAISESAGRNQPQHF. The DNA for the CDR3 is TGTGCCATCAGTGAGTCGGCAGGCCGCAATCAGCCCCAGCATTTT.

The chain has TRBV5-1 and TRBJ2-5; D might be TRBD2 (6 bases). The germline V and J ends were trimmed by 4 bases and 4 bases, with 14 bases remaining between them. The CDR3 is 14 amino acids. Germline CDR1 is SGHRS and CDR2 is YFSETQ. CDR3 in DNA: TGCGCCAGCAGCCCGACTAGTGGCGCAGAGACCCAGTACTTC. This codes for CASSPTSGAETQYF. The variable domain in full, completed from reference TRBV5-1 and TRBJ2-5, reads KAGVTQTPRYLIKTRGQQVTLSCSPISGHRSVSWYQQTPGQGLQFLFEYFSETQRNKGNFPGRFSGRQFSNSRSEMNVSTLELGDSALYLCASSPTSGAETQYFGPGTRLLVL.

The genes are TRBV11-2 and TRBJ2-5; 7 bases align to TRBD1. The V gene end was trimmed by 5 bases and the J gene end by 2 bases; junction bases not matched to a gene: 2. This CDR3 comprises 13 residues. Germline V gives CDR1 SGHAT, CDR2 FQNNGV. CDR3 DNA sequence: TGTGCCAGCAGCCGGGGACAGCAAGAGACCCAGTACTTC. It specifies CASSRGQQETQYF.

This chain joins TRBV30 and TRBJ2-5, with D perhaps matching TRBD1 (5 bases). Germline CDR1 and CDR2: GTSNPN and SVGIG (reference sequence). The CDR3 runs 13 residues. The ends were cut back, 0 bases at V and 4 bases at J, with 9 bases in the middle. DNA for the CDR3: TGTGCCTGGAGTGTAGGCAGGGTAGAGACCCAGTACTTC. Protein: CAWSVGRVETQYF.

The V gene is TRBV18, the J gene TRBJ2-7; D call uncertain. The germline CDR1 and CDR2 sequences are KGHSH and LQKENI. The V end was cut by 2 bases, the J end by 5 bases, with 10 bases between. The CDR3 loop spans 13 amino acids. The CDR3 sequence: CASSPRATDEQYF. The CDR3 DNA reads TGTGCCAGCTCACCAAGGGCAACGGACGAGCAGTACTTC. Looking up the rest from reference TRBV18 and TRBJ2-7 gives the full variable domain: NAGVMQNPRHLVRRRGQEARLRCSPMKGHSHVYWYRQLPEEGLKFMVYLQKENIIDESGMPKERFSAEFPKEGPSILRIQQVVRGDSAAYFCASSPRATDEQYFGPGTRLTVT.

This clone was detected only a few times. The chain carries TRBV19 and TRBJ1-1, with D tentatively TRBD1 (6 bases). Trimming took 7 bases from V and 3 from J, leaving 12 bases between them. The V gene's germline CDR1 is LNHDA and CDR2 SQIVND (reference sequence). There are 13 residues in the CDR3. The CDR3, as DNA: TGTGCCAGTAAAGGGGGTTGGTACACTGAAGCTTTCTTT. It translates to CASKGGWYTEAFF.

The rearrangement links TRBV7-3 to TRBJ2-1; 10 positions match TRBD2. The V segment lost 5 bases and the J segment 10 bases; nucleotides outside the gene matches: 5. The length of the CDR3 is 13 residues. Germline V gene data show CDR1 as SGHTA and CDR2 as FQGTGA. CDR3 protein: CASSKDSGREQFF. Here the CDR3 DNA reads TGTGCCAGCAGCAAAGATAGCGGGAGGGAGCAGTTCTTC.